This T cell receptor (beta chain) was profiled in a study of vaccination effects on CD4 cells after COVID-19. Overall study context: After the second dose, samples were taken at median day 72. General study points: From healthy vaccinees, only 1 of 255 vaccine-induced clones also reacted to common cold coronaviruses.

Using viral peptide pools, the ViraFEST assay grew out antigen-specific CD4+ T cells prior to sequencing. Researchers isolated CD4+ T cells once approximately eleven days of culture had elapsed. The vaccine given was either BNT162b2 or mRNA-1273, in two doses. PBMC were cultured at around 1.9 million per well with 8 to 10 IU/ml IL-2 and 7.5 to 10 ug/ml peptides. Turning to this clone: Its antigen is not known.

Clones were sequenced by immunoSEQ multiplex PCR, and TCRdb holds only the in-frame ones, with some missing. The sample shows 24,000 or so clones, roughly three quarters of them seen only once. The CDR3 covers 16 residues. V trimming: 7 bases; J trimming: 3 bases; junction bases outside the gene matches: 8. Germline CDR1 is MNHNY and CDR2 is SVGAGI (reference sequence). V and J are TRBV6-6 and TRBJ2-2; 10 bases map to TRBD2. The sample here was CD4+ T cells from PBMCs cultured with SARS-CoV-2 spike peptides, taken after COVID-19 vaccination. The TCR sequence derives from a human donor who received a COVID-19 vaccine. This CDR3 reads CASTLLAGVYTGELFF. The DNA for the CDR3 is TGTGCCAGCACCCTCCTAGCGGGAGTGTACACCGGGGAGCTGTTTTTT.